Listed below are T cell receptor beta chains from one sample, sequenced in a study of T-cell memory formation after mild COVID-19. TCRdb re-called the 5' RACE reads with MiXCR, one entry per CDR3 protein. The sample records 350,000 to 400,000 distinct CDR3 sequences, about 15% being singletons. The sample consisted of PBMCs or a T cell subset sorted from them (not recorded which). These receptors came from a man younger than 30 who had mild COVID-19 (a few samples of this study predate the infection). Cell type and time point are not known. The CDR3 runs from the conserved cysteine through the conserved F or W. A D gene is named only where the DNA matches it firmly. Some rows mark clone size as missing; the rest say once, few, many or name a class of expanded clone.

TRBJ2-3 - TRBV7-2 - CASRAGTDTQYF TGTGCCAGCAGGGCAGGCACAGATACGCAGTATTTT
TRBJ1-1 - TRBV6-6 - CASSYSREGWNTEAFF TGTGCCAGCAGTTACTCAAGAGAAGGCTGGAACACTGAAGCTTTCTTT
TRBJ2-3 many TRBV7-8 - CASGAGGLTDTQYF TGTGCCAGCGGGGCCGGGGGACTCACAGATACGCAGTATTTT
TRBJ2-3 many TRBV14 TRBD2 CASSQSTGTSGTDTQYF TGTGCCAGCAGCCAATCCACCGGGACTAGCGGCACAGATACGCAGTATTTT
TRBJ2-4 - TRBV20-1 - CSARVAGLNIQYF TGCAGTGCTAGAGTTGCGGGGTTGAACATTCAGTACTTC
TRBJ1-2 few TRBV3-1 - CASSQGQSPYGYTF TGTGCCAGCAGCCAAGGTCAAAGCCCCTATGGCTACACCTTC
TRBJ1-6 few TRBV7-2 - CASRLTTAPPLHF TGTGCCAGCAGATTAACAACCGCCCCACCCCTCCACTTT
TRBJ2-2 few TRBV27 - CASSLLKTEGTGELFF TGTGCCAGCAGTCTCCTAAAGACAGAGGGGACCGGGGAGCTGTTTTTT
TRBJ2-1 few TRBV29-1 - CSVGGGTGRYNEQFF TGCAGCGTGGGGGGTGGCACAGGGAGATACAATGAGCAGTTCTTC
TRBJ2-7 - TRBV5-6 TRBD1 CASSLRPGTGGFYEQYF TGTGCCAGCAGCTTGCGACCCGGGACAGGGGGTTTTTACGAGCAGTACTTC
TRBJ2-7 few TRBV5-1 - CASSFMGNNEQYF TGCGCCAGCAGCTTCATGGGCAACAACGAGCAGTACTTC
TRBJ2-1 - TRBV29-1 - CSVEAVARRGNEQFF TGCAGCGTTGAAGCGGTGGCCAGGCGAGGGAATGAGCAGTTCTTC
TRBJ2-3 few TRBV7-2 - CASSSLGGVGADTQYF TGTGCCAGCAGCTCCCTGGGCGGGGTAGGGGCAGATACGCAGTATTTT
TRBJ2-1 few TRBV20-1 TRBD2 CSARDVGGGYNEQFF TGCAGTGCTAGAGATGTTGGCGGGGGGTACAATGAGCAGTTCTTC
TRBJ2-1 - TRBV5-1 - CASTTQGSYNEQFF TGCGCCAGCACCACGCAGGGCTCCTACAATGAGCAGTTCTTC
TRBJ1-2 many TRBV5-1 - CASSLDSGAYGYTF TGCGCCAGCAGCTTGGATTCAGGGGCCTATGGCTACACCTTC
TRBJ1-2 few TRBV7-2 TRBD1 CASSWDRNYGYTF TGTGCCAGCAGCTGGGACAGAAACTATGGCTACACCTTC
TRBJ1-2 - TRBV7-8 TRBD1 CASSSGQDLNYGYTF TGTGCCAGCAGCTCCGGACAGGATTTAAACTATGGCTACACCTTC
TRBJ2-1 - TRBV2 TRBD1 CASGASTGVGNEQFF TGTGCCAGCGGGGCGTCTACAGGGGTTGGGAATGAGCAGTTCTTC
TRBJ1-5 few TRBV6-2/TRBV6-3 - CASNQGSRDQPQHF TGTGCCAGCAACCAGGGAAGTAGGGATCAGCCCCAGCATTTT
TRBJ1-2 - TRBV9 - CASSALGDNGYTF TGTGCCAGCAGCGCCCTGGGGGACAATGGCTACACCTTC
TRBJ1-5 many TRBV4-3 - CASSQDIGISRLHSNQPQHF TGCGCCAGCAGCCAAGATATCGGGATCTCGAGGTTGCATAGCAATCAGCCCCAGCATTTT
TRBJ2-3 - TRBV9 - CASSAPRGGGTDTQYF TGTGCCAGCAGCGCCCCGAGGGGCGGTGGGACAGATACGCAGTATTTT
TRBJ2-1 few TRBV9 TRBD2 CASSLLAGGPIPLYNEQFF TGTGCCAGCAGTCTACTGGCGGGGGGGCCAATTCCGCTCTACAATGAGCAGTTCTTC
TRBJ2-2 many TRBV7-2 TRBD2 CASRLLAGDTGELFF TGTGCCAGCAGGTTACTAGCGGGGGACACCGGGGAGCTGTTTTTT
TRBJ2-5 - TRBV20-1 TRBD2 CSARDPGGGPQETQYF TGCAGTGCTAGAGATCCCGGCGGGGGGCCCCAAGAGACCCAGTACTTC
TRBJ2-1 - TRBV20-1 - CSARGAGNIQNEQFF TGCAGTGCTAGAGGGGCAGGGAACATCCAGAATGAGCAGTTCTTC
TRBJ1-2 few TRBV15 - CATSLTGGNGYTF TGTGCCACCAGCTTGACCGGGGGGAATGGCTACACCTTC
TRBJ1-5 - TRBV5-1 TRBD1 CASSLGTGGQPQHF TGCGCCAGCAGCTTGGGGACAGGGGGTCAGCCCCAGCATTTT
TRBJ2-3 - TRBV7-8 TRBD1 CASRGEGAIDTQYF TGTGCCAGCCGGGGCGAGGGGGCGATAGATACGCAGTATTTT
TRBJ1-1 - TRBV4-1 - CASSQGGGGTREAFF TGCGCCAGCAGCCAAGGGGGCGGAGGGACTAGGGAAGCTTTCTTT